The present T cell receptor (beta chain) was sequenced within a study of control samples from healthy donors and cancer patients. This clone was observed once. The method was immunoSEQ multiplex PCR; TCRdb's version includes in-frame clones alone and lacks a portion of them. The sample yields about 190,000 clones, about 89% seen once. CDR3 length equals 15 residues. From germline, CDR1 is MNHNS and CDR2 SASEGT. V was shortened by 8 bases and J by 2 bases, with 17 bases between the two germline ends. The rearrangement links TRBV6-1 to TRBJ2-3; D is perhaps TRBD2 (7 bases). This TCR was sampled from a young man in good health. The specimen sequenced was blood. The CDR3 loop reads CASRGWGGATDTQYF. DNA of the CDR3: TGTGCCAGCCGTGGGTGGGGGGGGGCCACAGATACGCAGTATTTT.